The sequence of this T cell receptor (beta chain) was determined in a study of blood T cell repertoires in COVID-19. About the study: Sources were T cells, B-cell-depleted T cells, or PBMCs; the material itself was cDNA or gDNA.

This table comes from immunoSEQ multiplex PCR, and its TCRdb copy is limited to in-frame clones, with some not included. The table has 35,000 to 55,000 clones, around nine tenths seen once; the top ten hold over 5%. The V gene lost 2 bases and the J gene lost 5 bases, with 13 bases spanning the gap. Germline V gene sequence: CDR1 ENHRY, CDR2 SYGVKD. CDR3 size: 14 residues. The sample comprised peripheral blood. V and J are TRBV10-3 and TRBJ2-7; D may be TRBD1 (6 bases). The clonotype comes from a human donor in a cohort sampled during active COVID-19. CDR3 in DNA: TGTGCCATCAGTGAGCGCCAGGGGACGGACGAGCAGTACTTC. This encodes CAISERQGTDEQYF.